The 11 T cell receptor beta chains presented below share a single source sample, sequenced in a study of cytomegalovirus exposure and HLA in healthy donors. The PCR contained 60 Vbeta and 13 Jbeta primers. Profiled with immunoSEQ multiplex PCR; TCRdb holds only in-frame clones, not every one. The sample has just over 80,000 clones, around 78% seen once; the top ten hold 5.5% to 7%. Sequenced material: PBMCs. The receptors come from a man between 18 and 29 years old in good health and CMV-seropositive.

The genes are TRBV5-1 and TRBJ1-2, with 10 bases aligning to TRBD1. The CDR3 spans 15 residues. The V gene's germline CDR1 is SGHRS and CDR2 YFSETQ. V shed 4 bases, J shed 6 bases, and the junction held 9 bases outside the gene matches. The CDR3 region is CASSLDGQGENGYTF. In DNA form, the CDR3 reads TGCGCCAGCAGCCTGGACGGACAGGGGGAGAATGGCTACACCTTC. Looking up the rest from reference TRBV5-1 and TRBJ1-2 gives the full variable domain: KAGVTQTPRYLIKTRGQQVTLSCSPISGHRSVSWYQQTPGQGLQFLFEYFSETQRNKGNFPGRFSGRQFSNSRSEMNVSTLELGDSALYLCASSLDGQGENGYTFGSGTRLTVV.

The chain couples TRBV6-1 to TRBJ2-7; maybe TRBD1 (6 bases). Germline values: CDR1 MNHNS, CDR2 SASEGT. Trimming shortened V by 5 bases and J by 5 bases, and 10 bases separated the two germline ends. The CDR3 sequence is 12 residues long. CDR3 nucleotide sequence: TGTGCCAGCAGTTTAAAGGGGGACGAGCAGTACTTC. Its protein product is CASSLKGDEQYF.

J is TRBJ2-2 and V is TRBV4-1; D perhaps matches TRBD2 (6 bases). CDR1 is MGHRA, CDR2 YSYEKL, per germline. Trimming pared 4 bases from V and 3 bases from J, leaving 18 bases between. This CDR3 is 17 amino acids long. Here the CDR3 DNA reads TGCGCCAGCAGCCCCTACCCGGCGGGAAGCTACACCGGGGAGCTGTTTTTT. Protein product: CASSPYPAGSYTGELFF.

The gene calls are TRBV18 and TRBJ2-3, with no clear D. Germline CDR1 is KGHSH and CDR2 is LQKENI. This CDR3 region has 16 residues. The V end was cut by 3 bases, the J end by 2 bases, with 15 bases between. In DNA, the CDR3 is TGTGCCAGCTCACCGAGATTAGCAGTTCCCACAGATACGCAGTATTTT. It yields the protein CASSPRLAVPTDTQYF.

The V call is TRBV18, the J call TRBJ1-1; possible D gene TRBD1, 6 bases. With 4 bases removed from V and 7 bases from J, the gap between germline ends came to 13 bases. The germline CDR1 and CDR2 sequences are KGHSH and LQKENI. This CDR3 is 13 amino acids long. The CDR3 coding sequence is TGTGCCAGCTCACGAAACAGGGAACTTGAAGCTTTCTTT. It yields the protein CASSRNRELEAFF.

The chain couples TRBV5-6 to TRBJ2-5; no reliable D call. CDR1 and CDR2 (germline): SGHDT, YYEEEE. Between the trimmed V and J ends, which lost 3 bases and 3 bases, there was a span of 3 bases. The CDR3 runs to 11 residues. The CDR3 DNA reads TGTGCCAGCAGCTCAAAAGAGACCCAGTACTTC. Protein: CASSSKETQYF.

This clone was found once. Here the CDR3 reads CASSEIQGGIGEQFF. Written as DNA, the CDR3 is TGTGCCAGCAGTGAAATACAGGGAGGGATAGGGGAGCAGTTCTTC. V usage is TRBV25-1 and J usage is TRBJ2-1, with D possibly matching TRBD2 (7 bases). V lost 2 bases, J lost 10 bases, and 18 bases lay in between. Germline V gene lookup returns CDR1 MGHDK and CDR2 SYGVNS. The CDR3 sequence is 15 residues long.

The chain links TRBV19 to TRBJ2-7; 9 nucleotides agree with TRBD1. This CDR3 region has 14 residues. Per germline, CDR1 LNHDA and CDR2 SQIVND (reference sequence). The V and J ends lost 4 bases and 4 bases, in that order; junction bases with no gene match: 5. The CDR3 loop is CASSTYRGPYEQYF. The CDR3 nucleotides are TGTGCCAGTAGTACGTACAGGGGGCCGTACGAGCAGTACTTC. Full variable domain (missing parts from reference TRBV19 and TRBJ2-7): DGGITQSPKYLFRKEGQNVTLSCEQNLNHDAMYWYRQDPGQGLRLIYYSQIVNDFQKGDIAEGYSVSREKKESFPLTVTSAQKNPTAFYLCASSTYRGPYEQYFGPGTRLTVT.

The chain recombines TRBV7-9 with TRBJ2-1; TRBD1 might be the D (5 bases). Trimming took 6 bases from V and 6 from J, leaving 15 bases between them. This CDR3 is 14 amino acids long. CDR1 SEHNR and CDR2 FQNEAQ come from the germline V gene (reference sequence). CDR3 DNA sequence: TGTGCCAGCAGTCCCGGCAGGGTGGTCAATGAGCAGTTCTTC. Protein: CASSPGRVVNEQFF.

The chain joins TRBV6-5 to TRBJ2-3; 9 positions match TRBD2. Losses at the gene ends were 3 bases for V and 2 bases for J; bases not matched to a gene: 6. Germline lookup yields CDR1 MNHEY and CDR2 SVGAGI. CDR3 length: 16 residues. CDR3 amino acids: CASSYTSGFYTDTQYF. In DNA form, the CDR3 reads TGTGCCAGCAGTTATACTAGCGGGTTTTACACAGATACGCAGTATTTT.

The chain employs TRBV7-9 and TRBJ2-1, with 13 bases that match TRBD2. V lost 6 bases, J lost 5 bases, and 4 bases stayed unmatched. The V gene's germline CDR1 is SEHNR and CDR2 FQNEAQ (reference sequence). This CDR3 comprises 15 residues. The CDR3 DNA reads TGTGCCAGCAGTTTGGGACTAGCGGGGCACAATGAGCAGTTCTTC. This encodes CASSLGLAGHNEQFF.